A selection of T cell receptor beta chains follows, all from one sample in a study of breast tumors, draining lymph nodes, adjacent tissues. MiXCR, applied by TCRdb to the multiplex PCR reads, yields one record per CDR3 protein. The sample contains 290,000 or so distinct CDR3 sequences, 30% of which appear only once. The sample taken for sequencing was axillary lymph node tissue. These receptors all come from a female donor with breast cancer. Some clones in this sample may be carry-over from other donors' samples. The CDR3 runs from the conserved cysteine through the conserved F or W. The D gene is left open where the match is weak. The listing skips clone size in some rows; elsewhere it reads once, few, many or a size class.

-,TRBV5-1,many,TRBJ2-2,CASSLRLRANTGELFF,TGCGCCAGCAGCTTGAGATTAAGGGCGAACACCGGGGAGCTGTTTTTT
-,TRBV6-2/TRBV6-3,few,TRBJ2-1,CASSFRLLGGNEQFF,TGTGCCAGCAGTTTCAGGCTGCTTGGGGGCAATGAGCAGTTCTTC
-,TRBV5-1,many,TRBJ2-1,CASSLVSRAKTEQFF,TGCGCCAGCAGCTTGGTGAGCAGGGCGAAGACTGAGCAGTTCTTC
-,TRBV12-3/TRBV12-4,many,TRBJ2-3,CASSANRGQRSGSISDTQYF,TGTGCCAGCAGTGCGAACAGGGGGCAGCGTAGCGGGAGTATCTCAGATACGCAGTATTTT
-,TRBV5-1,many,TRBJ2-7,CASSTTGGVYEQYF,TGCGCCAGCAGCACGACAGGCGGCGTCTACGAGCAGTACTTC
-,TRBV19,-,TRBJ1-1,CASSRRQATEAFF,TGTGCCAGTAGTCGAAGACAGGCCACTGAAGCTTTCTTT
-,TRBV20-1,many,TRBJ2-1,CSARPLGGIPYNEQFF,TGCAGTGCTAGGCCTCTTGGCGGGATACCCTACAATGAGCAGTTCTTC
-,TRBV15,many,TRBJ1-6,CATSRVTVGSPLHF,TGTGCCACCAGCAGAGTCACAGTTGGCTCACCCCTCCACTTT
-,TRBV5-6,many,TRBJ2-7,CASSFDPSSSYEQYF,TGTGCCAGCAGCTTTGACCCATCAAGCTCCTACGAGCAGTACTTC
TRBD1,TRBV7-6,-,TRBJ2-3,CASSLGQGAYNEQYF,TGTGCCAGCAGCTTAGGACAGGGGGCGTACAATGAGCAGTATTTT
-,TRBV11-3,-,TRBJ2-5,CASSSRTDLQETQYF,TGTGCCAGCAGCTCCCGGACAGACCTCCAAGAGACCCAGTACTTC
-,TRBV10-1,-,TRBJ1-1,CASSGGTPGTEAFF,TGCGCCAGCAGTGGTGGGACCCCGGGCACTGAAGCTTTCTTT
TRBD1,TRBV5-6,many,TRBJ1-5,CASSPGTGSRNQPQHF,TGTGCCAGCAGCCCTGGGACAGGGTCTCGCAATCAGCCCCAGCATTTT
TRBD1,TRBV6-2/TRBV6-3,few,TRBJ2-7,CASSYGEGQGLHEQYF,TGTGCCAGCAGTTACGGCGAGGGACAGGGGCTCCACGAGCAGTACTTC
TRBD2,TRBV20-1,-,TRBJ2-2,CSARGLAGGRGTGELFF,TGCAGTGCTAGAGGGCTAGCGGGAGGTCGTGGCACCGGGGAGCTGTTTTTT
TRBD2,TRBV20-1,many,TRBJ2-3,CSAASGRVTDTQYF,TGCAGTGCTGCAAGCGGGAGGGTTACAGATACGCAGTATTTT
-,TRBV10-1,many,TRBJ2-7,CASGPGKSYEQYF,TGCGCCAGCGGGCCGGGAAAGTCCTACGAGCAGTACTTC
TRBD2,TRBV2,many,TRBJ2-1,CASSDRAGGKSNEQFF,TGTGCCAGCAGTGATCGTGCGGGAGGGAAGAGCAATGAGCAGTTCTTC
-,TRBV15,many,TRBJ2-5,CATSNTGTKETQYF,TGTGCCACCAGCAACACCGGGACAAAAGAGACCCAGTACTTC
-,TRBV6-1,once,TRBJ2-7,CASTARTGGSYEQHF,TGTGCCAGCACTGCCCGAACAGGCGGCTCCTACGAGCAGCACTTC
TRBD2,TRBV5-4,few,TRBJ2-7,CASSLVLSSGRVLGEQYF,TGTGCCAGCAGCTTGGTCCTTTCTAGCGGGAGGGTCCTCGGCGAGCAGTACTTC
-,TRBV28,many,TRBJ1-2,CASSPLLLGYTF,TGTGCCAGCAGTCCACTATTACTCGGCTACACCTTC
-,TRBV12-3/TRBV12-4,many,TRBJ2-1,CASTYGNSYNEQFF,TGTGCCAGCACTTACGGGAACTCCTACAATGAGCAGTTCTTC
-,TRBV28,-,TRBJ1-2,CASSSPGTNGYTF,TGTGCCAGCAGTTCTCCCGGGACAAATGGCTACACCTTC
TRBD2,TRBV7-2,many,TRBJ2-7,CASSFGLAGSYEQYF,TGTGCCAGCAGCTTCGGACTAGCGGGATCCTACGAGCAGTACTTC
-,TRBV19,many,TRBJ1-6,CASSIMEMGNSPLHF,TGTGCCAGTAGTATAATGGAAATGGGTAATTCACCCCTCCACTTT
-,TRBV14,many,TRBJ2-3,CASSQDLSDTQYF,TGTGCCAGCAGCCAAGATCTCTCAGATACGCAGTATTTT
TRBD2,TRBV24-1,many,TRBJ2-5,CATSEPASGRETQYF,TGTGCCACCAGTGAACCTGCTAGCGGGAGGGAGACCCAGTACTTC
TRBD1,TRBV10-2,many,TRBJ1-6,CASSEAGGNSPLHF,TGCGCCAGCAGTGAGGCAGGGGGGAATTCACCCCTCCACTTT
TRBD2,TRBV7-2,many,TRBJ2-5,CASSKGLAEETQYF,TGTGCCAGCAGCAAAGGACTAGCGGAAGAGACCCAGTACTTC
-,TRBV12-3/TRBV12-4,-,TRBJ1-1,CASSFEGLHTEAFF,TGTGCCAGCAGTTTTGAGGGACTGCACACTGAAGCTTTCTTT
TRBD1,TRBV19,many,TRBJ2-7,CASSSLRDSPYEQYF,TGTGCCAGTAGCTCACTTAGGGACAGTCCCTACGAGCAGTACTTC
-,TRBV4-2,many,TRBJ1-2,CASSQGDTAFSYTF,TGTGCCAGCAGCCAAGGGGACACGGCCTTTAGCTACACCTTC
TRBD2,TRBV7-2,-,TRBJ2-6,CASSLPSGGDTVLTF,TGTGCCAGCAGCTTACCTAGCGGGGGGGACACCGTCCTGACTTTC
-,TRBV7-9,many,TRBJ2-1,CASIASSYNEQFF,TGTGCCAGCATAGCCAGCTCCTACAATGAGCAGTTCTTC
-,TRBV6-5,few,TRBJ1-2,CASSPQDLYGYTF,TGTGCCAGCAGTCCTCAGGACCTCTATGGCTACACCTTC
-,TRBV5-6,few,TRBJ2-2,CASSLTGPLYTGELFF,TGTGCCAGCAGCTTAACAGGCCCGCTGTACACCGGGGAGCTGTTTTTT
TRBD1,TRBV10-3,-,TRBJ1-4,CAISATGGNSLTNEKLFF,TGTGCCATCAGTGCGACAGGGGGCAATAGCTTAACTAATGAAAAACTGTTTTTT
TRBD1,TRBV7-3,-,TRBJ1-3,CASSIRQTGGLGNPIYF,TGTGCCAGCAGCATCCGACAGACAGGGGGTCTTGGAAACCCCATATATTTT
-,TRBV25-1,-,TRBJ2-1,CASSATDGTYNEQFF,TGTGCCAGCAGTGCAACGGACGGGACCTACAATGAGCAGTTCTTC
-,TRBV28,-,TRBJ2-2,CASTEPTANTGELFF,TGTGCCAGCACAGAGCCTACCGCGAACACCGGGGAGCTGTTTTTT
-,TRBV19,many,TRBJ1-3,CASSRGWTDSGNTIYF,TGTGCCAGTAGTAGGGGATGGACCGACTCTGGAAACACCATATATTTT
-,TRBV6-4,many,TRBJ1-2,CASSDGPWGGGYTF,TGTGCCAGCAGTGACGGACCTTGGGGAGGCGGCTACACCTTC
-,TRBV2,many,TRBJ2-5,CASRRGLETQYF,TGTGCCAGCAGGAGGGGGTTGGAGACCCAGTACTTC
-,TRBV27,-,TRBJ2-1,CASSFPRGSYNEQFF,TGTGCCAGCAGTTTTCCACGGGGATCCTACAATGAGCAGTTCTTC
-,TRBV7-9,few,TRBJ1-1,CASSSPTGWVFF,TGTGCCAGCAGCTCGCCGACAGGATGGGTTTTCTTT
-,TRBV20-1,few,TRBJ1-4,CSARGAQHRNEKLFF,TGCAGTGCTAGAGGTGCGCAGCACCGAAATGAAAAACTGTTTTTT
TRBD2,TRBV5-6,few,TRBJ2-3,CASRRTSGRFVTDTQYF,TGTGCCAGCAGACGGACTAGCGGGAGATTTGTCACAGATACGCAGTATTTT
-,TRBV5-5,-,TRBJ2-5,CASSLSSASQETQYF,TGTGCCAGCAGCTTATCTTCCGCGTCCCAAGAGACCCAGTACTTC
TRBD2,TRBV2,many,TRBJ2-3,CASSLLAASTDTQYF,TGTGCCAGCAGTCTGCTAGCGGCCAGCACAGATACGCAGTATTTT
TRBD1,TRBV19,-,TRBJ2-3,CASSIIGQAWDSTDTQYF,TGTGCCAGTAGTATAATCGGACAGGCCTGGGACAGCACAGATACGCAGTATTTT
-,TRBV20-1,many,TRBJ1-2,CSRGRGNYGYTF,TGCAGTAGAGGCAGGGGAAACTATGGCTACACCTTC
TRBD2,TRBV12-5,many,TRBJ2-3,CASDLRLAGGRYVRDTQYF,TGTGCTAGTGATCTGAGACTAGCGGGAGGGAGGTATGTCAGGGATACGCAGTATTTT
-,TRBV9,many,TRBJ2-3,CASSERSTDTQYF,TGTGCCAGCAGCGAGCGAAGCACAGATACGCAGTATTTT
-,TRBV30,few,TRBJ1-4,CAWSVGGGFEKLFF,TGTGCCTGGAGTGTCGGGGGTGGGTTTGAAAAACTGTTTTTT
-,TRBV6-5,many,TRBJ2-2,CASSYDGLDTGELFF,TGTGCCAGCAGTTATGACGGGCTCGACACCGGGGAGCTGTTTTTT
-,TRBV20-1,-,TRBJ2-3,CSASGAGSTDTQYF,TGCAGTGCCAGTGGGGCGGGGAGCACAGATACGCAGTATTTT
-,TRBV20-1,-,TRBJ1-1,CSAPLGGTEAFF,TGCAGTGCTCCCCTAGGCGGCACTGAAGCTTTCTTT
-,TRBV7-3,-,TRBJ2-7,CASSLRAAGPYEQYF,TGTGCCAGCAGCTTAAGGGCAGCGGGCCCCTACGAGCAGTATTTC